The sequence of this TCR beta chain was determined in a study of T cell responses to AZD1222 COVID-19 vaccine. Study-level findings and limits: Targeting of unmutated variant regions was reportedly seen in nearly half of spike-specific TCRs. Baseline testing showed seropositivity in only a handful of AZD1222 recipients. Clonal diversity was possibly underestimated, and the donors were mostly white British, with more females.

On this clone: Its antigen is not known.

TCRdb's copy holds only in-frame clones and misses some; the assay was immunoSEQ multiplex PCR. The repertoire holds roughly 120,000 clones, with around 84% as singletons. The sample consisted of peripheral blood, taken on day 0 of AZD1222 vaccination. The clonotype originates from an adult in good health.

The CDR3 DNA follows: TGTGCCAGTAGTATAGGGACGAATAACTATGGCTACACCTTC. It is translated as CASSIGTNNYGYTF. The V gene is TRBV19, the J gene TRBJ1-2; D gene ambiguous. The V end lost 1 base, the J end lost 1 base, and 7 bases lay between the germline ends. CDR1 LNHDA and CDR2 SQIVND come from the germline V gene (reference sequence). This CDR3 has 14 residues.